This T cell receptor (beta chain) was captured in a study of blood T cells in healthy people across ages. Study-wide results and limits: Both higher diversity and more naive CD4+ cells marked long-lived donors when set against aged donors.

From germline, CDR1 is ENHRY and CDR2 SYGVKD. The CDR3 sequence is 12 residues long. Extractions gave at least 5.5 micrograms of total RNA per sample. Then a second PCR, running roughly 7 to 11 cycles, was carried out with a sample-barcoded 5' primer and a J-beta primer mix. One entry per CDR3 protein results from TCRdb running MiXCR on the 5' RACE reads. Among about 1.6 million distinct CDR3 sequences listed, 30% to 35% were seen once. As to this clonotype: Its antigen is still unknown. A junction end diverges from the germline sequence, so it may reflect a read error.

The rearrangement links TRBV10-3 to TRBJ2-7; D is ambiguous. The receptor was derived from a woman in her twenties or thirties in good health. Material for sequencing was blood. The CDR3 DNA reads TGTGCCACAGCTTTTGAGGCCTACGGGCAGTACTTC. As protein: CATAFEAYGQYF.